This T cell receptor (beta chain) comes out of a study of CD4 T cell repertoires in COVID-19. Study-wide background: CFSE-low cells expanded about nine days with IL-2, then restimulated with other coronavirus spikes.

The trim removed 6 bases at V and 5 bases at J, leaving 5 bases unmatched. The length of the CDR3 is 13 residues. The germline CDR1 and CDR2 sequences are SGHTA and FQGNSA. Sequenced by immunoSEQ multiplex PCR; TCRdb stores in-frame clones only, minus some. Of around 22,000 clones listed, roughly 87% were seen once; the top ten hold almost 0.6%. The memory T cells were sequenced right after ex vivo isolation, without culture. Sequences were derived from central memory CD4+ T cells from blood, sampled before the COVID-19 pandemic. This TCR came from a human donor who had COVID-19. The chain combines TRBV7-2 with TRBJ1-2; 8 nucleotides match TRBD1. The CDR3 nucleotides read TGTGCCAGCAGTCGGGACAGGCCATATGGCTACACCTTC. Amino acids: CASSRDRPYGYTF.